The 29 T cell receptor beta chains in this list originate from one sample, sequenced in a study of T-cell memory formation after mild COVID-19 (dated by TCRdb to the early 2020s). The library was prepared using 5' RACE. These reads were obtained on an Illumina NovaSeq 6000. TCRdb took the public reads, trimmed them with fastp at Q25, ran MiXCR for clone calling and kept in-frame beta chains. For every CDR3 protein sequence, its rows merge into one entry that carries the most common genes and DNA. Recorded for this sample are more than 200,000 distinct CDR3 sequences; over 15% of them occurred a single time. The leading ten clones occupy about 3.5% of the sample. Material: PBMCs or a T cell subset sorted from them (not recorded which). These receptors were taken from a man between 18 and 29 years old who had mild COVID-19 (a few samples of this study predate the infection). The sample titles of this study are shuffled in the database, so cell type and time point are left out; the donor was told from shared clones.

This clonotype has only a few counts. V gene TRBV6-1 combines with J gene TRBJ2-7; 7 nucleotides line up with TRBD2. The V and J ends lost 4 bases and 0 bases, in that order; junction bases with no gene match: 3. The germline V gene encodes CDR1 MNHNS and CDR2 SASEGT. The CDR3 spans 14 residues. In DNA form, the CDR3 reads TGTGCCAGCAGTGGCCGGGACTACTCCTACGAGCAGTACTTC. Translation gives CASSGRDYSYEQYF.

The rearrangement uses TRBV6-1 and TRBJ1-3; D might be TRBD1 (5 bases). Germline CDR1 MNHNS, CDR2 SASEGT. V lost 6 bases to trimming and J lost 0 bases, with 15 bases between them. This CDR3 comprises 16 residues. CDR3 in DNA: TGTGCCAGCAGCGCGTCAGGGAGCCTCTCTGGAAACACCATATATTTT. Translating it yields CASSASGSLSGNTIYF.

The rearrangement uses TRBV5-1 and TRBJ1-1; D call uncertain. Trimming stripped 4 bases from V and 4 bases from J, with 14 bases between. The CDR3 consists of 14 residues. Germline V gene data show CDR1 as SGHRS and CDR2 as YFSETQ. The CDR3 here is CASSGLRESTEAFF. The DNA for the CDR3 is TGCGCCAGCAGCGGACTTAGGGAGTCCACTGAAGCTTTCTTT.

Here the CDR3 reads CASTEPSTDTQYF. The CDR3, as DNA: TGTGCCAGCACCGAACCTAGCACAGATACGCAGTATTTT. The chain links TRBV28 to TRBJ2-3, with unresolved D. Germline CDR1 reads MDHEN; CDR2 reads SYDVKM. V lost 7 bases to trimming and J lost 0 bases, with 8 bases between them. CDR3 length: 13 residues.

The chain combines TRBV7-2 with TRBJ2-6; D is possibly TRBD2 (5 bases). The CDR3 is made up of 13 amino acids. Germline CDR1 reads SGHTA; CDR2 reads FQGNSA. The V end lost 2 bases, the J end lost 8 bases, and 7 bases lay between the germline ends. CDR3 protein: CASSLPGTNVLTF. The CDR3, as DNA: TGTGCCAGCAGCTTACCGGGGACCAACGTCCTGACTTTC.

This clonotype was observed a handful of times. This chain joins TRBV7-2 and TRBJ1-2; possible D gene TRBD1, 5 bases. Germline V gene sequence: CDR1 SGHTA, CDR2 FQGNSA. Trimming removed 1 base from V and 4 bases from J, with 13 bases in between. This CDR3 region has 15 residues. In DNA form, the CDR3 reads TGTGCCAGCAGCTTAGACCGGGGGTTCAGCTATGGCTACACCTTC. This translates into CASSLDRGFSYGYTF. Full variable domain (remainder filled in from reference TRBV7-2 and TRBJ1-2): GAGVSQSPSNKVTEKGKDVELRCDPISGHTALYWYRQSLGQGLEFLIYFQGNSAPDKSGLPSDRFSAERTGGSVSTLTIQRTQQEDSAVYLCASSLDRGFSYGYTFGSGTRLTVV.

This clonotype was counted only a few times. The rearrangement links TRBV5-8 to TRBJ1-3; D not certain. CDR3 length: 16 residues. Germline CDR1 and CDR2: SGHTS and YDEGEE. V dropped 7 bases and J dropped 1 base, with 18 bases sitting between them. The CDR3 region has the DNA TGTGCCAGCCCGGGGAGGTCTCTTCGGTCTGGAAACACCATATATTTT. Protein: CASPGRSLRSGNTIYF.

This clonotype was seen repeatedly, ten times or more. This chain connects TRBV5-1 to TRBJ1-1, with D possibly matching TRBD1 (5 bases). Germline assignment: CDR1 SGHRS and CDR2 YFSETQ. The CDR3 is 16 amino acids. V was cut by 2 bases and J by 0 bases, with 14 bases left in between. CDR3 loop: CASSFGGSSMNTEAFF. The CDR3 DNA reads as TGCGCCAGCAGCTTCGGGGGGTCGAGTATGAACACTGAAGCTTTCTTT.

This clonotype has just a few counts. The chain combines TRBV24-1 with TRBJ2-2; D is unclear. Per the germline V gene, CDR1 is KGHDR and CDR2 is SFDVKD. Trimming cost V 4 bases and J 3 bases, with 8 bases left between them. The length of the CDR3 is 14 residues. The CDR3 DNA sequence: TGTGCCACCAGTGACCCCGTTTACACCGGGGAGCTGTTTTTT. Its translation is CATSDPVYTGELFF.

The gene calls are TRBV18 and TRBJ1-3; 7 nucleotides match TRBD1. CDR3 size: 17 residues. V shed 2 bases, J shed 2 bases, and the junction held 9 bases outside the gene matches. Germline V gene sequence: CDR1 KGHSH, CDR2 LQKENI. The CDR3 loop reads CASSPWATGATGNTIYF. DNA for the CDR3: TGTGCCAGCTCACCATGGGCCACAGGGGCCACTGGAAACACCATATATTTT.

The chain uses TRBV19 and TRBJ1-2, with D unresolved. V was shortened by 4 bases and J by 4 bases, with 16 bases between the two germline ends. Germline lookup yields CDR1 LNHDA and CDR2 SQIVND (reference sequence). This CDR3 has 15 residues. CDR3 residues: CASSRLGGTVYGYTF. Here the CDR3 DNA reads TGTGCCAGTAGTAGACTCGGCGGTACGGTCTATGGCTACACCTTC.

This clonotype has at least ten counts. The chain carries TRBV7-9 and TRBJ2-3; TRBD1 is a possible D gene (5 bases). The V end lost 5 bases, the J end lost 6 bases, and 12 bases lay between the germline ends. Per the germline V gene, CDR1 is SEHNR and CDR2 is FQNEAQ (reference sequence). The length of the CDR3 is 13 residues. CDR3 sequence reads: CASSLLGADTQYF. Here the CDR3 DNA reads TGTGCCAGCAGCCTCTTAGGGGCGGATACGCAGTATTTT. The full variable domain, in which reference TRBV7-9 and TRBJ2-3 provide the parts outside the CDR3, is DTGVSQNPRHKITKRGQNVTFRCDPISEHNRLYWYRQTLGQGPEFLTYFQNEAQLEKSRLLSDRFSAERPKGSFSTLEIQRTEQGDSAMYLCASSLLGADTQYFGPGTRLTVL.

The chain combines TRBV7-2 with TRBJ1-1; 7 bases agree with TRBD1. With 5 bases clipped from V and 4 bases from J, the junction kept 10 bases outside the gene matches. Germline CDR1 reads SGHTA; CDR2 reads FQGNSA. The CDR3 runs 15 residues. CDR3 protein: CASSLQTGTGTEAFF. The CDR3 DNA reads as TGTGCCAGCAGCCTTCAGACAGGGACTGGCACTGAAGCTTTCTTT.

This clonotype was observed a handful of times. The rearrangement joins TRBV12-5 to TRBJ1-2, with 10 bases that match TRBD1. The CDR3 length is 15 residues. CDR1 LGHNT and CDR2 FRNRAP come from the germline V gene. J gave up 3 bases and V 4 bases, and 5 bases lay outside the gene matches. CDR3 protein: CASGSGQGTDYGYTF. The CDR3 bases are TGTGCTAGTGGTTCGGGACAGGGGACCGACTATGGCTACACCTTC.

The chain links TRBV9 to TRBJ2-7; D possibly matches TRBD1 or TRBD2 (6 bases each). V was clipped by 0 bases and J by 4 bases, with 20 bases between them. Germline V lookup: CDR1 SGDLS, CDR2 YYNGEE. The CDR3 covers 17 residues. The CDR3 DNA follows: TGTGCCAGCAGCGTAGGGAGCGAGGGGGACTCGCCTTACGAGCAGTACGTC. Protein: CASSVGSEGDSPYEQYV.

The chain combines TRBV20-1 with TRBJ2-1, with 10 nucleotides matching TRBD2. The CDR3 totals 16 residues. The trim removed 3 bases at V and 1 base at J, leaving 6 bases unmatched. Germline V gene sequence: CDR1 DFQATT, CDR2 SNEGSKA (reference sequence). CDR3 amino acids: CSASSTSGSSYNEQFF. DNA of the CDR3: TGCAGTGCTAGTTCGACTAGCGGGTCTTCCTACAATGAGCAGTTCTTC.

The chain couples TRBV5-1 to TRBJ2-3, with TRBD2 matching over 15 bases. V shed 3 bases and J 0 bases; nucleotides not matched to a gene: 5. Germline V gene lookup returns CDR1 SGHRS and CDR2 YFSETQ. This CDR3 has 18 residues. In DNA form, the CDR3 reads TGCGCCAGCAGCTCCGGTGGACTAGCGGGGGGGAGCACAGATACGCAGTATTTT. It codes for CASSSGGLAGGSTDTQYF.

The sample holds a few counts of this clonotype. J is TRBJ2-1 and V is TRBV5-1; either TRBD1 or TRBD2 may fit D (5 bases each). Germline loops: CDR1 SGHRS, CDR2 YFSETQ. V lost 1 base, J lost 0 bases, and 8 bases lay in between. There are 15 residues in the CDR3. The CDR3 DNA is TGCGCCAGCAGCTTGTTGGGGACCTCCTACAATGAGCAGTTCTTC. Amino acid sequence: CASSLLGTSYNEQFF.

The genes are TRBV12-3 or TRBV12-4 and TRBJ1-5; D ambiguous. Between the trimmed V and J ends, which lost 3 bases and 0 bases, there was a span of 12 bases. The CDR3 has 16 amino acids. The CDR3 DNA is TGTGCCAGCAGTTTGAAAAGGATTTATAGCAATCAGCCCCAGCATTTT. Translation gives CASSLKRIYSNQPQHF.

DNA of the CDR3: TGCGCCAGCAGCTTGCAGGGGTTCGACTATGGCTACACCTTC. Its protein product is CASSLQGFDYGYTF. The chain employs TRBV5-1 and TRBJ1-2; D possibly corresponds to TRBD1 (6 bases). Trimming took 1 base from V and 3 from J, leaving 10 bases between them. Germline lookup yields CDR1 SGHRS and CDR2 YFSETQ. The CDR3 runs to 14 residues.

This clonotype came up many times. V usage is TRBV3-1 and J usage is TRBJ1-2, with D perhaps matching TRBD1 (6 bases). The CDR3 contains 13 residues. V lost 6 bases to trimming and J lost 6 bases, with 14 bases between them. Germline CDR1 reads LGHDT; CDR2 reads YNNKEL (reference sequence). The CDR3 region has the DNA TGTGCCAGCAGGAGTACAGGGTCCCATGGCTACACCTTC. Translating gives CASRSTGSHGYTF. The full variable domain, with the rest looked up from reference TRBV3-1 and TRBJ1-2, is DTAVSQTPKYLVTQMGNDKSIKCEQNLGHDTMYWYKQDSKKFLKIMFSYNNKELIINETVPNRFSPKSPDKAHLNLHINSLELGDSAVYFCASRSTGSHGYTFGSGTRLTVV.

The genes are TRBV12-3 or TRBV12-4 and TRBJ2-1; D is unresolved. The CDR3 length is 13 residues. Trimming stripped 3 bases from V and 6 bases from J, with 9 bases between. This CDR3 reads CASSFPSGNEQFF. CDR3 nucleotide sequence: TGTGCCAGCAGTTTCCCCTCGGGCAATGAGCAGTTCTTC.

The V call is TRBV5-1, the J call TRBJ1-2; D not resolved. Trimming took 5 bases from V and 2 from J, leaving 13 bases between them. This CDR3 is 14 amino acids long. CDR1 is SGHRS, CDR2 YFSETQ, per germline. The chain's CDR3 is CASRGGRNNYGYTF. CDR3 sequence (DNA): TGCGCCAGCAGAGGTGGCAGAAACAACTATGGCTACACCTTC. Based on the CDR3 plus reference TRBV5-1 and TRBJ1-2, the full variable domain is KAGVTQTPRYLIKTRGQQVTLSCSPISGHRSVSWYQQTPGQGLQFLFEYFSETQRNKGNFPGRFSGRQFSNSRSEMNVSTLELGDSALYLCASRGGRNNYGYTFGSGTRLTVV.

This chain connects TRBV3-1 to TRBJ2-2; 7 bases map to TRBD1. J gave up 4 bases and V 6 bases, and 8 bases lay outside the gene matches. The germline gives CDR1 LGHDT, CDR2 YNNKEL (reference sequence). The CDR3 spans 15 residues. The DNA for the CDR3 is TGTGCCAGCAGTGTAGGGGGCGCGGGCACCGGGGAGCTGTTTTTT. Amino acid sequence: CASSVGGAGTGELFF.

The chain couples TRBV6-5 to TRBJ1-5; D uncertain. The CDR3 sequence is 14 residues long. V was shortened by 6 bases and J by 2 bases, with 11 bases between the two germline ends. CDR1 MNHEY and CDR2 SVGAGI come from the germline V gene. CDR3: CASSRSRGNQPQHF. For the CDR3, the DNA is TGTGCCAGCAGCAGGAGCCGTGGCAATCAGCCCCAGCATTTT.

The chain is built from TRBV6-5 and TRBJ2-3; no clear D gene. Trimming shortened V by 2 bases and J by 4 bases, and 13 bases separated the two germline ends. The CDR3 is 15 amino acids. The germline V gene encodes CDR1 MNHEY and CDR2 SVGAGI. CDR3 amino acids: CASSYDMLPPDTQYF. The CDR3 DNA is TGTGCCAGCAGTTACGATATGCTGCCCCCAGATACGCAGTATTTT.

The chain is built from TRBV7-2 and TRBJ1-2; 9 bases are shared with TRBD1. The ends lost 2 bases at V and 7 bases at J; junction bases unmatched: 5. Germline CDR1 and CDR2: SGHTA and FQGNSA. The CDR3 runs 14 residues. The CDR3 DNA is TGTGCCAGCAGCTTAAGGACAGGGGCCTCTGGCTACACCTTC. Its protein product is CASSLRTGASGYTF. The full variable domain, with the rest looked up from reference TRBV7-2 and TRBJ1-2, is GAGVSQSPSNKVTEKGKDVELRCDPISGHTALYWYRQSLGQGLEFLIYFQGNSAPDKSGLPSDRFSAERTGGSVSTLTIQRTQQEDSAVYLCASSLRTGASGYTFGSGTRLTVV.

The rearrangement links TRBV20-1 to TRBJ1-2; D unresolved. Germline V gene sequence: CDR1 DFQATT, CDR2 SNEGSKA (reference sequence). The CDR3 spans 13 residues. The V end was cut by 2 bases, the J end by 7 bases, with 14 bases between. The CDR3 is CSARPVPTGGYTF. DNA of the CDR3: TGCAGTGCTAGACCCGTTCCGACTGGTGGCTACACCTTC.

The chain recombines TRBV6-1 with TRBJ2-2, with D unclear. Germline lookup yields CDR1 MNHNS and CDR2 SASEGT. Deletions cut 4 bases from V and 7 bases from J, with 10 bases between. This CDR3 has 13 amino acids. The CDR3 protein is CASSVRAVGELFF. The CDR3 coding sequence is TGTGCCAGCAGTGTTCGGGCGGTCGGGGAGCTGTTTTTT.